A single T cell receptor (beta chain) is shown here with its context. FACS enriched CD8+ TEMRA cells, while bulk CD8+ and CD4+ were negatively isolated. CDR1 and CDR2 from the germline V gene are LNHNV and YYDKDF (reference sequence). This CDR3 is 15 amino acids long. The V gene lost 3 bases and the J gene lost 5 bases, with 14 bases spanning the gap. This entry belongs to a study of CD8 T cells in Susac syndrome. It was with random hexamers that 0.5 to 1 ug RNA was reverse transcribed. TCRdb used MiXCR to reprocess the immunoSEQ multiplex PCR reads, holding one entry per CDR3 protein. The sample lists about 130,000 distinct CDR3 sequences; more than 75% were seen once.

The sequence came from a human donor with multiple sclerosis. The rearrangement uses TRBV15 and TRBJ2-1; D is unclear. The sample was CD8+ T cells from PBMCs. The CDR3 sequence is CATSSSIGWDNEQFF. CDR3 nucleotides: TGTGCCACCAGCAGTAGCATAGGATGGGACAATGAGCAGTTCTTC.